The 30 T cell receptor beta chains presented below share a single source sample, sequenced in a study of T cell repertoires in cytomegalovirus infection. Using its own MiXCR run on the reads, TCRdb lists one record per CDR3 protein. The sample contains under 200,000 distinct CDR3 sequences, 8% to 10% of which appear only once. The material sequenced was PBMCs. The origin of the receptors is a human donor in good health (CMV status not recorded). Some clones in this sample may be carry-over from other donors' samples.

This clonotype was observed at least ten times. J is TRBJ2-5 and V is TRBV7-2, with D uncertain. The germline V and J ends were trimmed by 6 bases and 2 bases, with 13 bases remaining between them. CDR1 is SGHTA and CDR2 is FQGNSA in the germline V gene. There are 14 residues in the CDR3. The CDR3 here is CASSPDLNQETQYF. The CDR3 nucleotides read TGTGCCAGCAGTCCAGACCTAAATCAAGAGACCCAGTACTTC.

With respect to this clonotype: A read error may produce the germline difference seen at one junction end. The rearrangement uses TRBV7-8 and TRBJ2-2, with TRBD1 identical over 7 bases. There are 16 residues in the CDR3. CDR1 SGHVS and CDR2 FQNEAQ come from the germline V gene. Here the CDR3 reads CASSLHRGLNTRELFF. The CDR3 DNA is TGTGCCAGCAGCCTTCACAGGGGTCTGAACACCAGGGAGCTGTTTTTT.

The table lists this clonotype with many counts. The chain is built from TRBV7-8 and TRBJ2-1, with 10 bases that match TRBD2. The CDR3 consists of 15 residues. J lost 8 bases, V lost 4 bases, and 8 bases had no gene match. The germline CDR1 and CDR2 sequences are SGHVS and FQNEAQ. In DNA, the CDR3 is TGTGCCAGCAGCTGGCCTAGCGGGAGAAGTGATGAGCAGTTCTTC. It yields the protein CASSWPSGRSDEQFF.

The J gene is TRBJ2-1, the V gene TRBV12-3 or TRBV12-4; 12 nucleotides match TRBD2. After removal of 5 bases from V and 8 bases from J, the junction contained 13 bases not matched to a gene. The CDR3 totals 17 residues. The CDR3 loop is CASSIRRPGLAGYEQFF. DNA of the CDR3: TGTGCCAGCAGTATACGGCGGCCGGGACTAGCGGGTTATGAGCAGTTCTTC.

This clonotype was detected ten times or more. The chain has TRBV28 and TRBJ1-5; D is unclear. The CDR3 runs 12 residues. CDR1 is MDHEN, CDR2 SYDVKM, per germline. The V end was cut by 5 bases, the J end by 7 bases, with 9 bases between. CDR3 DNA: TGTGCCAGCAGTCCCCGGGGACAGCCCCAGCATTTT. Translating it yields CASSPRGQPQHF.

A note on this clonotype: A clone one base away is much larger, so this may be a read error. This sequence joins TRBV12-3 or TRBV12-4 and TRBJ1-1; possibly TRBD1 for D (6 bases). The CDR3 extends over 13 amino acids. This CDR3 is CASRETGNTEASF. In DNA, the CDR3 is TGTGCCAGCAGAGAAACAGGGAACACTGAAGCTTCCTTT.

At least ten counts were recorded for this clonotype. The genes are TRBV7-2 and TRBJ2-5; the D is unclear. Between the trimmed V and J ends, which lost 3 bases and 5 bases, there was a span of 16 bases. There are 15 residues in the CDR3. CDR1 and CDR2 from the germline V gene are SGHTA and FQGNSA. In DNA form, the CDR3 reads TGTGCCAGCAGCTTGGCCCGTCCTAGGGATGAGACCCAGTACTTC. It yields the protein CASSLARPRDETQYF. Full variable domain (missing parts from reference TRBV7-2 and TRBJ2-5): GAGVSQSPSNKVTEKGKDVELRCDPISGHTALYWYRQSLGQGLEFLIYFQGNSAPDKSGLPSDRFSAERTGGSVSTLTIQRTQQEDSAVYLCASSLARPRDETQYFGPGTRLLVL.

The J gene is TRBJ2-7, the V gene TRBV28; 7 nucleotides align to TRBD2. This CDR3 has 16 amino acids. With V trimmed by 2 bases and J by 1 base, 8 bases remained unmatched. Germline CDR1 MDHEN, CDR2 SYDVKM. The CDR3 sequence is CASSLGFAGVSYEQYF. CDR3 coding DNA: TGTGCCAGCAGTTTAGGGTTCGCGGGGGTTTCCTACGAGCAGTACTTC.

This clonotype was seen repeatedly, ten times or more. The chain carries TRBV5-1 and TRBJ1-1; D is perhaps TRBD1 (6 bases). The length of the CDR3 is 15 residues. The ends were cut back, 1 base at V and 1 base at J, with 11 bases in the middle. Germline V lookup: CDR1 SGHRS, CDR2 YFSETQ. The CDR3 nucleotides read TGCGCCAGCAGCTTGCTGAAGACAGGGAACACTGAAGCTTTCTTT. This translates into CASSLLKTGNTEAFF. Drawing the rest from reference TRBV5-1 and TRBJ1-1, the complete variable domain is KAGVTQTPRYLIKTRGQQVTLSCSPISGHRSVSWYQQTPGQGLQFLFEYFSETQRNKGNFPGRFSGRQFSNSRSEMNVSTLELGDSALYLCASSLLKTGNTEAFFGQGTRLTVV.

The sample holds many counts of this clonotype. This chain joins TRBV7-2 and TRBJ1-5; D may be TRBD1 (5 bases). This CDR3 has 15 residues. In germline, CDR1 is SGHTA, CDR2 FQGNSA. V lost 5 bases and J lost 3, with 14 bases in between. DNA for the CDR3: TGTGCCAGCAGCGCCGGGGGGGGGGTCAATCAGCCCCAGCATTTT. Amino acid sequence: CASSAGGGVNQPQHF.

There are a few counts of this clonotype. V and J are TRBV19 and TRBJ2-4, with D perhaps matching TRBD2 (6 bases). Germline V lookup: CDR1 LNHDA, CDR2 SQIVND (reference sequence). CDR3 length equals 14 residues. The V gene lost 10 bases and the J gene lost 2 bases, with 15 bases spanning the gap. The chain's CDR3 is CATGLSPSKNIQYF. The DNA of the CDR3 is TGTGCCACCGGACTATCCCCCTCCAAAAACATTCAGTACTTC.

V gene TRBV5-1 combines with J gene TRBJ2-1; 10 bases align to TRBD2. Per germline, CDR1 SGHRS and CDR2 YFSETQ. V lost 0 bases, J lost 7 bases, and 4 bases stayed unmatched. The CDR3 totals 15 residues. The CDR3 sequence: CASSLVPSGRNEQFF. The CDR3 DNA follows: TGCGCCAGCAGCTTGGTACCTAGCGGGAGAAATGAGCAGTTCTTC.

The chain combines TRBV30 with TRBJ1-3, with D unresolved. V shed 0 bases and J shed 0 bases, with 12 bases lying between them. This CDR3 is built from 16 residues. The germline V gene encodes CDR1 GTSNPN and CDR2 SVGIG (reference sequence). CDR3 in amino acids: CAWSVRAVNSGNTIYF. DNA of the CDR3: TGTGCCTGGAGTGTAAGGGCCGTGAACTCTGGAAACACCATATATTTT.

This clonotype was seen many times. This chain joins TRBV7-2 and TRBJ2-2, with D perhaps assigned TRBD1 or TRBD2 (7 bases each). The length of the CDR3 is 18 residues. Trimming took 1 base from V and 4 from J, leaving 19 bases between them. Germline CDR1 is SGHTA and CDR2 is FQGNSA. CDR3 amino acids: CASSLDASQGGITGELFF. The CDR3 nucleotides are TGTGCCAGCAGCTTAGACGCTAGTCAGGGGGGGATCACCGGGGAGCTGTTTTTT.

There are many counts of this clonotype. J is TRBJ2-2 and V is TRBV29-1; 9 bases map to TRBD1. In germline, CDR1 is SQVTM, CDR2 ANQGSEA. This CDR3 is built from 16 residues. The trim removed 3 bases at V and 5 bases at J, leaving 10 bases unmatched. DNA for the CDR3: TGCAGCGTTGAGGGAACAGGGGGCGCAGGAACCGGGGAGCTGTTTTTT. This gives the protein CSVEGTGGAGTGELFF.

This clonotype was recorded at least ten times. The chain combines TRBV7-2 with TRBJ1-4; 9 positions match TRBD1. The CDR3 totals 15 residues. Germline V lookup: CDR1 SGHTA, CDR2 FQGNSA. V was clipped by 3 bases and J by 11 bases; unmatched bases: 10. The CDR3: CASSLAPGQGSKLFF. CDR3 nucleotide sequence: TGTGCCAGCAGCTTGGCCCCGGGACAGGGCAGCAAACTGTTTTTT.

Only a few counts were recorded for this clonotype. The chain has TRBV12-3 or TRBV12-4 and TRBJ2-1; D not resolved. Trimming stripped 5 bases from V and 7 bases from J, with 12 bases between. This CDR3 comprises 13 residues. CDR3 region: CASSTGPLNEQFF. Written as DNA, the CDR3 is TGTGCCAGCAGTACCGGACCGCTTAATGAGCAGTTCTTC.

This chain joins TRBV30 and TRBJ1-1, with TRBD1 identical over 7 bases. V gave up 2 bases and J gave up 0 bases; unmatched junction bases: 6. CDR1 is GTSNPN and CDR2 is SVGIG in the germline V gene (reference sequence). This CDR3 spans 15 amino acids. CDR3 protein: CAWSSRQGLNTEAFF. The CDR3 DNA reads TGTGCCTGGAGTTCCCGACAGGGCCTGAACACTGAAGCTTTCTTT.

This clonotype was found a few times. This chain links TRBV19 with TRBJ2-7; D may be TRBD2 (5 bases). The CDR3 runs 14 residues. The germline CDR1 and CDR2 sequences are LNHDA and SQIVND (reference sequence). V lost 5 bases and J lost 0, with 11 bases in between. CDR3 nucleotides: TGTGCCAGTAGTCGGACTTCGAGCTCCTACGAGCAGTACTTC. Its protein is CASSRTSSSYEQYF. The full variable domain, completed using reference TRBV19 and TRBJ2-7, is DGGITQSPKYLFRKEGQNVTLSCEQNLNHDAMYWYRQDPGQGLRLIYYSQIVNDFQKGDIAEGYSVSREKKESFPLTVTSAQKNPTAFYLCASSRTSSSYEQYFGPGTRLTVT.

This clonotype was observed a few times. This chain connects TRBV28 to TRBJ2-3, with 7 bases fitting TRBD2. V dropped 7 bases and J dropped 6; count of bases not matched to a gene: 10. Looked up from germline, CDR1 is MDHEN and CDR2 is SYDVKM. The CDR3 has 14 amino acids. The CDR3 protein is CASMTPGGRDTQYF. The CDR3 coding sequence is TGTGCCAGCATGACCCCGGGAGGTCGGGATACGCAGTATTTT.

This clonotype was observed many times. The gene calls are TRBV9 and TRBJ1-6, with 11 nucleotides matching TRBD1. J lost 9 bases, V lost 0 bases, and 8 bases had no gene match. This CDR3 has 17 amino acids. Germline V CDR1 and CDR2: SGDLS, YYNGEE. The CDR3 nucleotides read TGTGCCAGCAGCGTAGACCCTAGGACAGGGGGCGGTTCACCCCTCCACTTT. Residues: CASSVDPRTGGGSPLHF.

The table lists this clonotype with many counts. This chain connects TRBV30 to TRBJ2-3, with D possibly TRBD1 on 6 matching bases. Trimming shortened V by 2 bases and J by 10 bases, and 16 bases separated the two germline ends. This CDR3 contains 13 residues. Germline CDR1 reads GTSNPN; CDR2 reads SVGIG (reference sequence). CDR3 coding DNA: TGTGCCTGGAGTCCCGACCAGACAGGACCGCAGTATTTT. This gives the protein CAWSPDQTGPQYF.

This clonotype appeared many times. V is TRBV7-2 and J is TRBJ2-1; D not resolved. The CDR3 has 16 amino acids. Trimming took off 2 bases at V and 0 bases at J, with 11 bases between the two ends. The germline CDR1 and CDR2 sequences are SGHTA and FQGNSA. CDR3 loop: CASSLNGGSSYNEQFF. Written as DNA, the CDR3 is TGTGCCAGCAGCTTAAATGGCGGTAGCTCCTACAATGAGCAGTTCTTC.

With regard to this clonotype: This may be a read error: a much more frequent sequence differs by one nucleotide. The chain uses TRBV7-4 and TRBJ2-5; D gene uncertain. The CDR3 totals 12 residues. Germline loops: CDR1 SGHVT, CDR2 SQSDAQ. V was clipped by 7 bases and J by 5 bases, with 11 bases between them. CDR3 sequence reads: CASTLNAETQYF. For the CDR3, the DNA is TGTGCCAGCACCCTAAATGCGGAGACCCAGTACTTC.

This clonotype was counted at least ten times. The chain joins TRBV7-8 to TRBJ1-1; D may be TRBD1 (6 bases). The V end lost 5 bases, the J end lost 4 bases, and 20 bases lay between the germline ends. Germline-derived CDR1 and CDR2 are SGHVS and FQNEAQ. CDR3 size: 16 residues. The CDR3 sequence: CASSLTSGESGTEAFF. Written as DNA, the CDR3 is TGTGCCAGCAGCCTTACATCAGGGGAATCCGGCACTGAAGCTTTCTTT.

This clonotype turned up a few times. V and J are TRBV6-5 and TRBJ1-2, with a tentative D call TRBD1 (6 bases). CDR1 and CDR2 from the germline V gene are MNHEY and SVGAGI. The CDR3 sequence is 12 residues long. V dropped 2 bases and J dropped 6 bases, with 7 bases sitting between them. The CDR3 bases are TGTGCCAGCAGTTACGGGGGGCATGGCTACACCTTC. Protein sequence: CASSYGGHGYTF.

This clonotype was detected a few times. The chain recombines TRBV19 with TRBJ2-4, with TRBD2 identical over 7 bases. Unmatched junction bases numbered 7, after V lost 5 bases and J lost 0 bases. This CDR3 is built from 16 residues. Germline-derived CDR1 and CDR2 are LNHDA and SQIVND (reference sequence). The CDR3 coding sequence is TGTGCCAGTAGTCCGGGACTACCTATAGCCAAAAACATTCAGTACTTC. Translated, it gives CASSPGLPIAKNIQYF.

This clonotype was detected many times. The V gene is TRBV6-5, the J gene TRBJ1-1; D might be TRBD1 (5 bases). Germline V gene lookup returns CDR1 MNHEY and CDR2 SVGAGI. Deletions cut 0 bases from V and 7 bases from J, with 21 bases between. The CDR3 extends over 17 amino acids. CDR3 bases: TGTGCCAGCAGTTACTCCTCACTTATCGGGACTGCCAATGAAGCTTTCTTT. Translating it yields CASSYSSLIGTANEAFF.

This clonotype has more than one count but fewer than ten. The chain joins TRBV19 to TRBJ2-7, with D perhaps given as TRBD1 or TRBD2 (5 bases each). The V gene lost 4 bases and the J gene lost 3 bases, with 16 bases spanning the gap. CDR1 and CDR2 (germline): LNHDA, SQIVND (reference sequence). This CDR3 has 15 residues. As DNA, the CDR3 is TGTGCCAGTAGTACAGGGACCGACTTATTCTACGAGCAGTACTTC. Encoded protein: CASSTGTDLFYEQYF.

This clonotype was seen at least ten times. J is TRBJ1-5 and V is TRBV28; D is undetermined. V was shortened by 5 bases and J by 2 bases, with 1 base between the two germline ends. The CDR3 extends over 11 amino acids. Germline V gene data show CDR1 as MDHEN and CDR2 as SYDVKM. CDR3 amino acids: CASSRNQPQHF. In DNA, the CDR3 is TGTGCCAGCAGTCGCAATCAGCCCCAGCATTTT.